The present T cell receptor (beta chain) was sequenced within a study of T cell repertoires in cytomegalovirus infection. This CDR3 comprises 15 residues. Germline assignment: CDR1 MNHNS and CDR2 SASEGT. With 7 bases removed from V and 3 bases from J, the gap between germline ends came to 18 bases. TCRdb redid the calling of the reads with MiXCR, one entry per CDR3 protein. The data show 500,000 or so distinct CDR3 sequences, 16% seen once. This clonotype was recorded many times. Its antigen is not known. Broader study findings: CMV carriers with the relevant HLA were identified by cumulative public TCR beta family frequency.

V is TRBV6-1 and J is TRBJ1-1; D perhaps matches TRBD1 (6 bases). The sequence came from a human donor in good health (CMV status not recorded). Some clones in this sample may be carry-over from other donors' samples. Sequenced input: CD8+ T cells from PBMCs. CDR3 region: CASTPDTGRHTEAFF. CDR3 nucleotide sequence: TGTGCCAGCACCCCCGATACAGGGAGGCACACTGAAGCTTTCTTT.